This TCR beta chain was obtained from a study of T cell responses to AZD1222 COVID-19 vaccine. The assay was immunoSEQ multiplex PCR, and TCRdb's table has in-frame clones only and misses some. The sample holds around 84,000 clones, roughly 88% seen once. Germline loops: CDR1 SGHTA, CDR2 FQGNSA. This CDR3 contains 14 residues. Study-level findings and limits: Increases in Spike-specific TCR breadth and depth were seen after two AZD1222 doses. Clonal diversity was possibly underestimated, and white British individuals and females predominated among donors. Spike as a whole was targeted by vaccine-associated CD4 TCRs, dominant at 160-218 and 743-854.

This clone was found once. The antigen is not known. At one end the junction does not follow the germline gene, possibly because of a read error. The V gene is TRBV7-2, the J gene TRBJ1-5; 7 bases are a match to TRBD1. The source is an adult in good health. The sequences come from peripheral blood, collected on day 0 of MenACWY control vaccination. CDR3 sequence reads: CASSLQGGKQPQHF. The CDR3 bases are TGTGCCAGCAGCTTACAGGGGGGCAAGCAGCCCCAGCATTTT.